The present entry profiles one T cell receptor beta chain with its context. Its antigen is unidentified. The table came from immunoSEQ multiplex PCR; TCRdb's copy has only in-frame clones and leaves some out. The table has 60,000 to 85,000 clones, around 87% seen once; the top ten hold roughly a sixth. The germline CDR1 and CDR2 sequences are SGHNT and YYREEE (reference sequence). The CDR3 extends over 12 amino acids. V dropped 3 bases and J dropped 11; count of bases not matched to a gene: 6. The data were obtained in a study of T cell responses to AZD1222 COVID-19 vaccine. Regarding the study as a whole: When two AZD1222 doses had been given, Spike-specific TCR breadth and depth rose. Most donors were white British, females outnumbered males, and clonal diversity was possibly underestimated. A reported finding is that nearly half of spike-specific TCRs target unmutated variant regions.

Specimen: peripheral blood, collected 28 days after the second AZD1222 dose. The rearrangement links TRBV5-4 to TRBJ1-1; 8 nucleotides match TRBD1. This receptor was taken from an adult who received the AZD1222 COVID-19 vaccine. CDR3 sequence: CASSYDRGRAFF. DNA of the CDR3: TGTGCCAGCAGCTATGACAGGGGCCGGGCTTTCTTT.